Below, 23 T cell receptor beta chains from the same sample are listed, as sequenced in a study of T-cell reconstitution after alpha-beta-depleted transplantation in children (TCRdb year 2016). The library was made by PCR. The sequencing machine was an Illumina HiSeq 2500. Molecular barcoding was employed in the preparation of TCR libraries, with unique molecular identifiers being used to normalize TCRbeta repertoire quantification. The public reads were quality trimmed at Q25 with fastp and then assembled into clones with MiXCR by TCRdb, keeping productive beta chains. Every entry covers one CDR3 protein and lists the most common genes and DNA from its rows. The sample records 4,200 or so distinct CDR3 sequences, about 22% of which are singletons. The top ten constitute roughly 63% of the sample. Explained via the paper, the time point label denotes: day 60 (about 2 months) after transplantation. Explained via the paper, the treatment or condition label denotes: allogeneic hematopoietic cell transplantation with graft depleted of TCRalphabeta T cells and CD19 B cells.

The sequencing used PBMCs, mostly from graft donor cells, collected 60 days after TCRalphabeta/CD19-depleted stem cell transplant. The receptors were gathered from a boy under two years old who had a stem cell transplant for acute myeloid leukemia, so the T cells may come from the graft donor.

This clonotype showed up many times. Here the CDR3 DNA reads TGTGCCAGCAGCCCACAAAATGAGCAGTTCTTC. It is translated as CASSPQNEQFF. The V gene is TRBV7-9, the J gene TRBJ2-1; D gene unclear. Per the germline V gene, CDR1 is SEHNR and CDR2 is FQNEAQ (reference sequence). This CDR3 contains 11 residues. V lost 5 bases, J lost 7 bases, and 6 bases lay in between.

This clonotype ranks as medium-sized (0.01 to 0.1%). The chain employs TRBV5-1 and TRBJ2-7, with D unresolved. Germline V lookup: CDR1 SGHRS, CDR2 YFSETQ. The CDR3 covers 13 residues. Trimming removed 4 bases at V and 4 bases at J, with 12 bases between. The CDR3 nucleotides read TGCGCCAGCAGCCCCGGAGAAGGGTACGAGCAGTACTTC. It specifies CASSPGEGYEQYF.

V and J are TRBV15 and TRBJ2-6; the D is unclear. The CDR3 extends over 12 amino acids. Germline values: CDR1 LNHNV, CDR2 YYDKDF (reference sequence). As DNA, the CDR3 is TGTGCGATCTTGGGGGGGGCCAACGTCCTGACTTTC. Translating it yields CAILGGANVLTF.

This clonotype has a count of ten or more. The V call is TRBV29-1, the J call TRBJ1-1; D ambiguous. Germline V gives CDR1 SQVTM, CDR2 ANQGSEA. V was clipped by 8 bases and J by 0 bases, with 19 bases between them. The CDR3 has 15 amino acids. CDR3 region: CSSRPQAWMNTEAFF. In DNA, the CDR3 is TGCAGCTCCCGCCCCCAGGCTTGGATGAACACTGAAGCTTTCTTT.

As concerns this clonotype: This could be a read error, since a much larger clone is one nucleotide away. The CDR3 loop is CASRAMGPAYF. In DNA form, the CDR3 reads TGTGCCAGCAGAGCCATGGGGCCAGCTTACTTT. The chain couples TRBV11-3 to TRBJ1-1, with a tentative D call TRBD1 (5 bases). Germline V lookup: CDR1 SGHNT, CDR2 YENEEA. The CDR3 runs to 11 residues.

The chain recombines TRBV27 with TRBJ2-7; D is tentatively TRBD1 or TRBD2 (5 bases each). This CDR3 is built from 16 residues. The V gene's germline CDR1 is MNHEY and CDR2 SMNVEV (reference sequence). Trimming took off 0 bases at V and 0 bases at J, with 12 bases between the two ends. This chain's CDR3 is CASSLSPGTISYEQYF. The CDR3 bases are TGTGCCAGCAGTTTATCACCCGGGACGATCTCCTACGAGCAGTACTTC.

This clonotype was picked up a small number of times. V usage is TRBV24-1 and J usage is TRBJ1-6; unclear D gene. Deletions cut 10 bases from V and 5 bases from J, with 20 bases between. The CDR3 runs 16 residues. CDR1 KGHDR and CDR2 SFDVKD come from the germline V gene. The CDR3 loop is CATRESTSTNNSPLHF. The CDR3 coding sequence is TGTGCCACTCGGGAATCGACAAGTACCAATAATTCACCCCTCCACTTT.

The V and J genes are TRBV5-5 and TRBJ1-6, with D tentatively TRBD1 (5 bases). This CDR3 has 12 amino acids. Germline V gives CDR1 SGHKS, CDR2 YYEKEE (reference sequence). V lost 9 bases, J lost 15 bases, and 19 bases lay in between. This CDR3 is CAMGPGRPNLHF. The DNA of the CDR3 is TGTGCCATGGGCCCGGGACGCCCCAACCTCCACTTT.

This clonotype has more than one count but fewer than ten. This chain joins TRBV5-6 and TRBJ2-3; a possible D gene is TRBD1 (5 bases). There are 14 residues in the CDR3. Germline CDR1 and CDR2: SGHDT and YYEEEE. V lost 9 bases to trimming and J lost 11 bases, with 25 bases between them. CDR3 residues: CAMSLGLVDSEQYF. The DNA for the CDR3 is TGTGCCATGAGCTTGGGGCTCGTCGACTCTGAGCAGTATTTT. Complete variable domain (other parts from reference TRBV5-6 and TRBJ2-3): DAGVTQSPTHLIKTRGQQVTLRCSPKSGHDTVSWYQQALGQGPQFIFQYYEEEERQRGNFPDRFSGHQFPNYSSELNVNALLLGDSALYLCAMSLGLVDSEQYFGPGTRLTVL.

This clonotype was picked up many times. The chain uses TRBV5-6 and TRBJ1-6, with 7 positions matching TRBD1. The V gene end was trimmed by 0 bases and the J gene end by 4 bases; junction bases not matched to a gene: 10. The CDR3 loop spans 18 amino acids. Germline lookup yields CDR1 SGHDT and CDR2 YYEEEE. The DNA for the CDR3 is TGTGCCAGCAGCTTGGGACAGGGCGATCCTTATTATAATTCACCCCTCCACTTT. It encodes CASSLGQGDPYYNSPLHF.

This clonotype was counted many times. This chain uses TRBV12-3 or TRBV12-4 with TRBJ1-1; TRBD1 matches 9 bases. With 6 bases clipped from V and 4 bases from J, the junction kept 6 bases outside the gene matches. The CDR3 loop spans 14 amino acids. The CDR3 region is CASRLQGAITEAFF. The DNA for the CDR3 is TGTGCCAGCAGGCTACAGGGGGCGATCACTGAAGCTTTCTTT.

This clonotype was seen only a few times. Possible read error: a much larger clone is one base away. V gene TRBV10-3 combines with J gene TRBJ2-1; 8 nucleotides align to TRBD2. This CDR3 spans 15 amino acids. Germline V lookup: CDR1 ENHRY, CDR2 SYGVKD. The CDR3 region has the DNA TGTGTCATCAGCTCACTAGCGGAATTCTACAATGAGCAGTTCTTC. It is translated as CVISSLAEFYNEQFF.

There are many counts of this clonotype. V gene TRBV28 combines with J gene TRBJ2-7; D may be TRBD1 (6 bases). Germline V gives CDR1 MDHEN, CDR2 SYDVKM. The ends were cut back, 9 bases at V and 3 bases at J, with 18 bases in the middle. The CDR3 length is 14 residues. The CDR3 region is CARKEEGGSYEQYV. DNA for the CDR3: TGTGCCAGAAAAGAGGAAGGGGGAAGCTACGAGCAGTACGTC.

This clonotype has at least ten counts. The chain employs TRBV2 and TRBJ1-2; D not resolved. CDR3 length: 15 amino acids. The V gene lost 4 bases and the J gene lost 4 bases, with 16 bases spanning the gap. The germline V gene has CDR1 SNHLY and CDR2 FYNNEI. DNA of the CDR3: TGTGCCAGCAGTGCCACGGCCTCCTCCATCTATGGCTACACCTTC. This sequence encodes CASSATASSIYGYTF. Looking up the rest from reference TRBV2 and TRBJ1-2 gives the full variable domain: EPEVTQTPSHQVTQMGQEVILRCVPISNHLYFYWYRQILGQKVEFLVSFYNNEISEKSEIFDDQFSVERPDGSNFTLKIRSTKLEDSAMYFCASSATASSIYGYTFGSGTRLTVV.

This clonotype was seen many times. The rearrangement joins TRBV6-5 to TRBJ2-2; tentatively, D is TRBD1 (5 bases). Germline CDR1 and CDR2: MNHEY and SVGAGI. The V gene lost 2 bases and the J gene lost 6 bases, with 13 bases spanning the gap. CDR3 length: 15 residues. CDR3 residues: CASSYKGPRAGELFF. The DNA of the CDR3 is TGTGCCAGCAGTTACAAGGGGCCCAGGGCCGGGGAGCTGTTTTTT.

This clonotype came up many times. CDR3 residues: CASSSLAFSYNEQFF. Written as DNA, the CDR3 is TGTGCCAGCAGCTCCTTAGCGTTCTCCTACAATGAGCAGTTCTTC. The chain joins TRBV5-6 to TRBJ2-1; maybe TRBD2 (5 bases). This CDR3 contains 15 residues. The germline V gene encodes CDR1 SGHDT and CDR2 YYEEEE. V was trimmed by 3 bases and J by 0 bases, leaving 10 bases between them.

The chain has TRBV15 and TRBJ2-3; D might be TRBD1 or TRBD2, each matching 5 bases. The germline V gene has CDR1 LNHNV and CDR2 YYDKDF (reference sequence). The CDR3 loop spans 11 amino acids. The CDR3, as DNA: TGTCATCTTTGGGGGACAGATACGCAGTATTTT. Its protein is CHLWGTDTQYF.

The genes are TRBV9 and TRBJ1-1; D ambiguous. V lost 0 bases and J lost 4, with 13 bases in between. The CDR3 sequence is 15 residues long. From germline, CDR1 is SGDLS and CDR2 YYNGEE. The CDR3 region is CASSVEGRRGTEAFF. The CDR3 DNA reads TGTGCCAGCAGCGTAGAGGGCAGACGGGGCACTGAAGCTTTCTTT. The complete variable domain, with remaining parts taken from reference TRBV9 and TRBJ1-1, reads DSGVTQTPKHLITATGQRVTLRCSPRSGDLSVYWYQQSLDQGLQFLIQYYNGEERAKGNILERFSAQQFPDLHSELNLSSLELGDSALYFCASSVEGRRGTEAFFGQGTRLTVV.

This clonotype was counted ten times or more. The CDR3 DNA follows: TGTGCCAGCAGGGAGTTGCTGTTCTACGAGCAGTACGTC. It encodes CASRELLFYEQYV. This chain uses TRBV7-9 with TRBJ2-7; unclear D gene. V shed 6 bases and J shed 3 bases, with 12 bases lying between them. The CDR3 has 13 amino acids. Germline CDR1 is SEHNR and CDR2 is FQNEAQ (reference sequence).

This clonotype showed up many times. The chain joins TRBV7-2 to TRBJ2-5, with D perhaps matching TRBD2 (5 bases). The CDR3 is 14 residues long. Per the germline V gene, CDR1 is SGHTA and CDR2 is FQGNSA. V lost 1 base, J lost 3 bases, and 9 bases lay in between. The CDR3 DNA reads TGTGCCAGCAGCTTAGTAATGACTAAAGAGACCCAGTACTTC. Translated, it gives CASSLVMTKETQYF. Full variable domain (outside the CDR3, taken from reference TRBV7-2 and TRBJ2-5): GAGVSQSPSNKVTEKGKDVELRCDPISGHTALYWYRQSLGQGLEFLIYFQGNSAPDKSGLPSDRFSAERTGGSVSTLTIQRTQQEDSAVYLCASSLVMTKETQYFGPGTRLLVL.

This clonotype was detected ten times or more. The chain is built from TRBV12-3 or TRBV12-4 and TRBJ1-6; D not certain. CDR3 length: 13 amino acids. V was clipped by 3 bases and J by 6 bases, with 6 bases between them. CDR3 in amino acids: CASSFRLNSPLHF. CDR3 sequence (DNA): TGTGCCAGCAGTTTCCGGCTTAATTCACCCCTCCACTTT.

This clonotype was counted at least ten times. The V gene is TRBV7-2, the J gene TRBJ1-3; no firm D call. With 1 base removed from V and 4 bases from J, the gap between germline ends came to 11 bases. Per germline, CDR1 SGHTA and CDR2 FQGNSA. CDR3 length: 15 residues. The CDR3 reads CASSLGRQAGNTIYF. Written as DNA, the CDR3 is TGTGCCAGCAGCTTAGGACGGCAGGCGGGAAACACCATATATTTT.

Many counts were recorded for this clonotype. One end of the junction does not line up with germline, which may come from a read error. The V call is TRBV13, the J call TRBJ2-1; no definite D call. The CDR3 is 14 residues long. CDR1 and CDR2 (germline): PRHDT, FYEKMQ (reference sequence). The CDR3 is CASSLGASSDEQFF. CDR3 coding DNA: TGTGCCAGCAGCCTAGGAGCGAGCAGCGATGAGCAGTTCTTC.